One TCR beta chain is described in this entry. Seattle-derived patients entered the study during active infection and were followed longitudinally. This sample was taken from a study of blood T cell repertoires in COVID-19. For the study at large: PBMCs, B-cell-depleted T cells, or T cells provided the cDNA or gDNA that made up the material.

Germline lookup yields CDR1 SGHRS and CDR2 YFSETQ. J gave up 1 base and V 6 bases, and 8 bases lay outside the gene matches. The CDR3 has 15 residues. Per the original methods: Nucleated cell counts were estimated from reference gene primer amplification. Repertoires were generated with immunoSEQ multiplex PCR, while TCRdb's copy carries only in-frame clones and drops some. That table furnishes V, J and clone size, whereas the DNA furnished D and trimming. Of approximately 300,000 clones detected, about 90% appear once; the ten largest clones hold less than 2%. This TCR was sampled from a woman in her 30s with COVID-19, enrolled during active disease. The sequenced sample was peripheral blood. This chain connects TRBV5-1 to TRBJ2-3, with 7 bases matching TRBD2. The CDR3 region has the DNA TGCGCCAGCACTCCTCGGGGGGTAGGCACAGATACGCAGTATTTT. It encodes CASTPRGVGTDTQYF.